This T cell receptor (beta chain) was identified during a study of shared clonotypes between healthy human individuals. Study-wide findings and caveats: Despite large depth, rarefaction showed incomplete sorted-subset sequencing. It was observed that roughly 5% of naive CD4 clonotypes were shared across a handful of donors.

Healthy and HIV-negative, the adult donors had no recent acute infections or vaccinations. To note about this clone: Its antigen is not identified.

The method was immunoSEQ multiplex PCR; TCRdb's version includes in-frame clones alone and lacks a portion of them. Of over a million clones in the sample, approximately 80% were seen once. Per germline, CDR1 LGHNA and CDR2 YNFKEQ. The trim removed 1 base at V and 5 bases at J, leaving 3 bases unmatched. The CDR3 runs to 15 residues. The sequencing sample was made of memory CD4+ T cells from PBMCs. Sample subset: CD45RA-negative fraction. This chain connects TRBV4-2 to TRBJ2-5; the match to TRBD1 covers 11 bases. The sequence was collected from a man aged 18 to 29 in good health. Some clones in this sample may be carry-over from other donors' samples. CDR3 sequence reads: CASSQVGTGGETQYF. The CDR3 coding sequence is TGTGCCAGCAGCCAAGTTGGGACAGGGGGGGAGACCCAGTACTTC.